This TCR beta chain was identified in a study of T cell repertoires in cytomegalovirus infection. Study-wide results and caveats: Adding up the frequency of public TCR beta families identified people who carried CMV plus the relevant HLA.

TCRdb processed the reads anew with MiXCR; each CDR3 protein has one entry. The data contain 700,000 to 950,000 distinct CDR3 sequences, approximately 32% of them singletons. A few counts support this clonotype. Its antigen is not known. From germline, CDR1 is MNHEY and CDR2 SVGEGT. This CDR3 is built from 16 residues. Trimming pared 5 bases from V and 6 bases from J, leaving 20 bases between. The TCR sequence derives from a human donor in good health (CMV status not recorded). Some clones in this sample may be carry-over from other donors' samples. Sequenced material: cultured CD8+ T cells from PBMCs, taken from culture after CMV antigen stimulation. The V gene is TRBV6-2 or TRBV6-3, the J gene TRBJ2-1; possibly TRBD1 or TRBD2 for D (5 bases each). As DNA, the CDR3 is TGTGCCAGCAGTACCCTCGGGACCTCCTTAAGCAATGAGCAGTTCTTC. Its translation: CASSTLGTSLSNEQFF.